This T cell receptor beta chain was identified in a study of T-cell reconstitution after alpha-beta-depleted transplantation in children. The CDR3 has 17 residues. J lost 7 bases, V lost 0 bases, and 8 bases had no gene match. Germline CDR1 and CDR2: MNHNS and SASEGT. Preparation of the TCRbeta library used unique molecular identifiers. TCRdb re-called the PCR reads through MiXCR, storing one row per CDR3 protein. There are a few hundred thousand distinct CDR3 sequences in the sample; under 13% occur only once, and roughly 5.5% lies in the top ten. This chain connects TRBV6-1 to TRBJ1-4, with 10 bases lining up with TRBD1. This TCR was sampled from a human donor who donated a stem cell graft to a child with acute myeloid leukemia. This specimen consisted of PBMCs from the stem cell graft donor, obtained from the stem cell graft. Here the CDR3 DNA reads TGTGCCAGCAGTGAAGCGGGACAGGGGATAGTCAGTGAAAAACTGTTTTTT. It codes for CASSEAGQGIVSEKLFF.